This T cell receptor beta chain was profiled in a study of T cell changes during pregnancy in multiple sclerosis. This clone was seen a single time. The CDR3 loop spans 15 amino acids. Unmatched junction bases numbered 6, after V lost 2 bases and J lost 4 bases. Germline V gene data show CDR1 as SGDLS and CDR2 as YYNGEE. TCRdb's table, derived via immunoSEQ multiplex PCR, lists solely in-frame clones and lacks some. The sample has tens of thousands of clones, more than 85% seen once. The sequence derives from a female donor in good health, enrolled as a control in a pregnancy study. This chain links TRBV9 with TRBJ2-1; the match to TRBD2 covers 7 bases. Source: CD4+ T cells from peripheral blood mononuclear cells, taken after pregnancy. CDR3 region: CASSVTGGSYNEQFF. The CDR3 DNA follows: TGTGCCAGCAGCGTCACGGGGGGATCTTACAATGAGCAGTTCTTC.